This T cell receptor beta chain stems from a study of blood T cell repertoires in COVID-19. Study in general: Some COVID-19 samples were acute and others convalescent; all came from the United States, Italy and Spain.

The repertoire was sequenced with immunoSEQ multiplex PCR; TCRdb's copy has only in-frame clones and lacks some. Of around 200,000 clones listed, more than 85% were seen once; the top ten hold 7% to 8%. Sequencing was performed on peripheral blood. The TCR comes from a woman older than 75 in a cohort sampled during active or convalescent COVID-19.

The CDR3 coding sequence is TGTGCCAGCAGCTTCCCTAGCGGGATGACCGGGGAGCTGTTTTTT. It is translated as CASSFPSGMTGELFF. The chain recombines TRBV13 with TRBJ2-2, with 9 bases fitting TRBD2. The V gene's germline CDR1 is PRHDT and CDR2 FYEKMQ (reference sequence). The CDR3 has 15 amino acids. V gave up 3 bases and J gave up 5 bases; unmatched junction bases: 4.